This T cell receptor (beta chain) originates from a study of cytomegalovirus exposure and HLA in healthy donors. A multiplex PCR was run with 60 Vbeta primers and 13 Jbeta primers. Method: immunoSEQ multiplex PCR; TCRdb's copy keeps in-frame clones and lacks some. The profile shows roughly 120,000 clones, around 75% of them singletons. The V gene end was trimmed by 3 bases and the J gene end by 3 bases; junction bases not matched to a gene: 13. The length of the CDR3 is 17 residues. Germline CDR1 ENHRY, CDR2 SYGVKD. The rearrangement joins TRBV10-3 to TRBJ2-7, with TRBD1 identical over 8 bases. The sample comprised PBMCs. This clonotype was obtained from a woman in her 30s in good health and CMV-seronegative. For the CDR3, the DNA is TGTGCCATCAGTGACCTCCTGACAGGGGACCTCATCTACGAGCAGTACTTC. Residues: CAISDLLTGDLIYEQYF.